Included here is one T cell receptor (beta chain) sequence, with context. Its antigen remains unidentified. CDR1 and CDR2 from the germline V gene are MNHNY and SVGAGI (reference sequence). The germline V and J ends were trimmed by 8 bases and 2 bases, with 7 bases remaining between them. The CDR3 runs to 11 residues. The sample is drawn from a study of T cell responses to AZD1222 COVID-19 vaccine. TCRdb's table, derived via immunoSEQ multiplex PCR, lists solely in-frame clones and lacks some. Among 95,000 to 100,000 clones listed, approximately 88% were seen once. Whole-study results and caveats: Females outnumbered males among donors, who were mostly white British; clonal diversity was possibly underestimated. Just a handful of AZD1222 recipients tested seropositive at baseline.

V gene TRBV6-6 combines with J gene TRBJ2-7; D unclear. The TCR originated in an adult who received the AZD1222 COVID-19 vaccine. The sample here was peripheral blood, taken 28 days after the second AZD1222 dose. The CDR3: CASESAYEQYF. The DNA of the CDR3 is TGTGCCAGCGAATCGGCCTACGAGCAGTACTTC.